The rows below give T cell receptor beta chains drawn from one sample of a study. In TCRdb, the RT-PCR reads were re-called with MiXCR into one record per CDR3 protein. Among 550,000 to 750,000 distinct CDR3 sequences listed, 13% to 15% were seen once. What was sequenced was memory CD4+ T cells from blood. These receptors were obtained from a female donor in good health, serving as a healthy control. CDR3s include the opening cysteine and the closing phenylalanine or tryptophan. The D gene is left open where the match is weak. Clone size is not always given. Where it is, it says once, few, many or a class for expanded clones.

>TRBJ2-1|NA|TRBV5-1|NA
CASSQMGLDNEQFF
TGCGCCAGCAGCCAGATGGGACTGGACAATGAGCAGTTCTTC
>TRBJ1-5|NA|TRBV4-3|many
CASSQDEFGQPQHF
TGCGCCAGCAGCCAAGATGAATTCGGGCAGCCCCAGCATTTT
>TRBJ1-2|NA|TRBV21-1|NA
CASNKEAAGGNYGYTF
TGTGCCAGCAACAAAGAAGCGGCAGGGGGAAACTATGGCTACACCTTC
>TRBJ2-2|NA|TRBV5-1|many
CASSLLGNTGELFF
TGCGCCAGCAGCTTATTGGGGAACACCGGGGAGCTGTTTTTT
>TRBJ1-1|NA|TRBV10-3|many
CAISEQGLGNTEAFF
TGTGCCATCAGTGAACAGGGACTTGGGAACACTGAAGCTTTCTTT
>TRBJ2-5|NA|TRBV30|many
CAWSGSGETQYF
TGTGCCTGGAGTGGAAGCGGTGAGACCCAGTACTTC
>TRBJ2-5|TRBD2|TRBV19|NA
CASSRTSGGAGSEETQYF
TGTGCCAGTAGTCGGACTAGCGGGGGGGCCGGTTCGGAAGAGACCCAGTACTTC
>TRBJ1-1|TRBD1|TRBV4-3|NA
CASSSTQGDAEAFF
TGCGCCAGCAGCTCTACTCAGGGGGACGCTGAAGCTTTCTTT
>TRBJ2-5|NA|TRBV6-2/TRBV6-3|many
CASSTLTEAAKYF
TGTGCCAGCAGCACACTCACGGAAGCGGCGAAGTACTTC
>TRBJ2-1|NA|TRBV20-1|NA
CSARGPIYEQFF
TGCAGTGCTAGAGGTCCTATCTATGAGCAGTTCTTC
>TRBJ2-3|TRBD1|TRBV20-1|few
CSASPGQGTDTQYF
TGCAGTGCTAGTCCGGGACAGGGCACAGATACGCAGTATTTT
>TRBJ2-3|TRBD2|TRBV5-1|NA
CASNGLAGGSDTQYF
TGCGCCAGCAACGGACTAGCGGGAGGGTCAGATACGCAGTATTTT
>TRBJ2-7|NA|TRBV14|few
CASSQVPGRGRYEAYF
TGTGCCAGCAGCCAAGTACCAGGCAGGGGACGCTACGAGGCGTACTTC
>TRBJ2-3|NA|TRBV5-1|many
CASSPKAIRALSTDTQYF
TGCGCCAGCAGCCCTAAGGCAATCCGGGCCCTGTCCACAGATACGCAGTATTTT
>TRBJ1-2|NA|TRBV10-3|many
CAISMGVEDGYTF
TGTGCCATCAGTATGGGAGTAGAGGATGGCTACACCTTC
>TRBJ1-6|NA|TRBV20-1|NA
CSARDRRLSPLHF
TGCAGTGCTAGAGACAGGAGACTTTCACCCCTCCACTTT
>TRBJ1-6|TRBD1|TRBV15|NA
CATSGRDRGPKDSPLHF
TGTGCCACCAGCGGCCGGGACAGGGGGCCAAAGGATTCACCCCTCCACTTT
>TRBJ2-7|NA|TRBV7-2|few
CASSLAGTYYEQYF
TGTGCCAGCAGCTTAGCGGGGACCTACTACGAGCAGTACTTC
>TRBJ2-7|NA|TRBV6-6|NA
CASSYAGQTYEQYF
TGTGCCAGCAGTTATGCCGGACAAACCTACGAGCAGTACTTC
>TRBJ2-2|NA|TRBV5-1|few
CASSPDGTGELFF
TGCGCCAGCAGCCCTGATGGCACCGGGGAGCTGTTTTTT
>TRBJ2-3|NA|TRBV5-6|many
CASSWGAVTDTQYF
TGTGCCAGCAGCTGGGGGGCAGTTACAGATACGCAGTATTTT
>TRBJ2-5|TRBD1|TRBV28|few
CASSPGGLLEETQYF
TGTGCCAGCAGTCCAGGGGGTTTACTGGAAGAGACCCAGTACTTC
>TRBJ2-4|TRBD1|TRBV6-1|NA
CASSGVPGQGKNIQYF
TGTGCCAGCAGTGGAGTTCCGGGACAGGGGAAAAACATTCAGTACTTC
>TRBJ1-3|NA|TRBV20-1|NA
CSAPSQSSGNTIYF
TGCAGTGCCCCCTCGCAGTCCTCTGGAAACACCATATATTTT
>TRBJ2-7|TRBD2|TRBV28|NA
CASSLIASGRAYEQYF
TGTGCCAGCAGTTTAATAGCTAGCGGGAGGGCCTACGAGCAGTACTTC
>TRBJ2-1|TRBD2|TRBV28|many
CAISRNSGGGTYNEQFF
TGTGCCATTAGTCGGAATAGCGGGGGGGGAACCTACAATGAGCAGTTCTTC
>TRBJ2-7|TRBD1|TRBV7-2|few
CASSFPGTGVHEQYF
TGTGCCAGCAGCTTTCCCGGGACAGGGGTCCACGAGCAGTACTTC
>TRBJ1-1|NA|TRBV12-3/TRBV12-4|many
CASRDQGVTEAFF
TGTGCCAGCCGTGATCAAGGGGTTACTGAAGCTTTCTTT
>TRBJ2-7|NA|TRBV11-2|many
CASSSRTATYEQYF
TGTGCCAGCAGCTCAAGGACAGCCACCTACGAGCAGTACTTC
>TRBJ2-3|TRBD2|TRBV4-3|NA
CASSQDAPGGRVTQYF
TGCGCCAGCAGCCAAGATGCGCCGGGGGGAAGAGTGACGCAGTATTTT
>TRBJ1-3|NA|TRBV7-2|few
CASSSAGGNTIYF
TGTGCCAGCAGCTCCGCAGGGGGAAACACCATATATTTT
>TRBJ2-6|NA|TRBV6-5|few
CASSQLQGSPESGANVLTF
TGTGCCAGCAGCCAACTCCAGGGTTCCCCCGAATCTGGGGCCAACGTCCTGACTTTC
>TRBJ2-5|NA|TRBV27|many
CASSLSGQVGRRETQYF
TGTGCCAGCAGTTTATCCGGACAAGTGGGGCGTAGGGAGACCCAGTACTTC
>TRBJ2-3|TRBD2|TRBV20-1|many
CSAHPTSGRAADTQYF
TGCAGTGCCCACCCCACTAGCGGGAGGGCTGCAGATACGCAGTATTTT
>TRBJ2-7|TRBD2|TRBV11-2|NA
CASSPLAGGIEQYF
TGTGCCAGCAGCCCTCTAGCGGGAGGAATCGAGCAGTACTTC
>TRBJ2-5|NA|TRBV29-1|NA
CSVWAVGETQYF
TGCAGCGTCTGGGCCGTCGGAGAGACCCAGTACTTC
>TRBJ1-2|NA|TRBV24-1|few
CATSDTGNYGYTF
TGTGCCACCAGTGATACAGGGAACTATGGCTACACCTTC
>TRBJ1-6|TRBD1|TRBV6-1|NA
CASSPTRKTGVSNSPLHF
TGTGCCAGCAGTCCCACCAGGAAGACAGGGGTCAGTAATTCACCCCTCCACTTT
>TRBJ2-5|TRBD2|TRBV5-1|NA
CASKASGGETQYF
TGCGCCAGCAAGGCTAGCGGGGGAGAGACCCAGTACTTC
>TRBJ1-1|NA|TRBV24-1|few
CATSDTGNLNTEAFF
TGTGCCACCAGTGATACAGGGAATCTGAACACTGAAGCTTTCTTT